This T cell receptor beta chain was recovered during a study of blood T cell repertoires in COVID-19. The overall study: Specimens from acute and convalescent COVID-19 originated in the United States, Italy and Spain.

This CDR3 spans 14 amino acids. V was shortened by 5 bases and J by 7 bases, with 17 bases between the two germline ends. The germline gives CDR1 GTSNPN, CDR2 SVGIG (reference sequence). As processed by the authors: Cell counts per sample came from amplifying reference gene primers. Here immunoSEQ multiplex PCR was the method, and the copy in TCRdb shows in-frame clones only, minus some. The DNA was the basis for D and trimming; V, J and clone size are from that table. The table includes approximately 96,000 clones, approximately 91% detected once. The receptor was isolated from a man in his 60s with acute or convalescent COVID-19. The chain employs TRBV30 and TRBJ1-4; TRBD1 is a possible D gene (5 bases). Material for sequencing was peripheral blood. The CDR3 coding sequence is TGTGCCTGGTCGTTGGCGGGGGTTGGTGAAAAACTGTTTTTT. Protein product: CAWSLAGVGEKLFF.